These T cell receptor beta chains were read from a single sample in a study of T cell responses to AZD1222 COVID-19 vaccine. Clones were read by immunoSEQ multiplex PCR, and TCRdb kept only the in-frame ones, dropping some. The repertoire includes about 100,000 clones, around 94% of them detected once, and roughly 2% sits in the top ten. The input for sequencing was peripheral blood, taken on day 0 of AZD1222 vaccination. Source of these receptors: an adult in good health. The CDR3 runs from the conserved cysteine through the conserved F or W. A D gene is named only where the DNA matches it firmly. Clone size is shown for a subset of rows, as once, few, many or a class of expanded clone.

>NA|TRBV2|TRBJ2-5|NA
TGTGCCAGCAGTACTGACACGCTCGGTATAGAGACCCAGTACTTC
CASSTDTLGIETQYF
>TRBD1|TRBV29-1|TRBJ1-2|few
TGCAGCGTTACCACCGGGACAGGGGGCTATGGCTACACCTTC
CSVTTGTGGYGYTF
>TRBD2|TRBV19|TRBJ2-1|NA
TGTGCCAGTAGGGCTAATAGCGGGGGGGCGATGGGTGAGCAGTTCTTC
CASRANSGGAMGEQFF
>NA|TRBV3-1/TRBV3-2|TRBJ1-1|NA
TGTGCCAGCAGCCAAGATTCAGGTGCGGGAGACACTGAAGCTTTCTTT
CASSQDSGAGDTEAFF
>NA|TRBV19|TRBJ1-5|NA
TGTGCCAGTCTTGGGGGGGCGGACCCCCAGCCCCAGCATTTT
CASLGGADPQPQHF
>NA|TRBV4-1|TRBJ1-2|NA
TGCGCCAGCAGCCAAGAGTGGCCAGGTTATGGCTACACCTTC
CASSQEWPGYGYTF
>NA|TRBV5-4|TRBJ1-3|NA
TGTGCCAGCAGCTATGGGAGCTCTGGAAACACCATATATTTT
CASSYGSSGNTIYF
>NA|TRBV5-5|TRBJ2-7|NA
TGTGCCAGCAGCTGGGGGCCAAGGGTTGAGCAGTACTTC
CASSWGPRVEQYF
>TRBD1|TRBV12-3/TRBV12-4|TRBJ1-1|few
TGTGCCAGCACCTTCGACAGGGCGCCTGAAGCTTTCTTT
CASTFDRAPEAFF
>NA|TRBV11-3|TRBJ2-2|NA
TGTGCCAGCAGCTTAGATGGGCAGGCCATCACCGGGGAGCTGTTTTTT
CASSLDGQAITGELFF
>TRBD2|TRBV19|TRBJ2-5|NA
TGTGCCAGTAGTACCTCGGGACTAGGGCAAGAGACCCAGTACTTC
CASSTSGLGQETQYF
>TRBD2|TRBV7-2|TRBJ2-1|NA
TGTGCCAGCAACGAGCGGGGGGGGATGGGTGAGCAGTTCTTC
CASNERGGMGEQFF
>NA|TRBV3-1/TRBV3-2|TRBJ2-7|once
TGTGCCAGCAGGCCGGGGGTCGGCTACGAGCAGTACTTC
CASRPGVGYEQYF
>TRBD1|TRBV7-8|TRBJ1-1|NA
TGTGCCAGCAGCTTAGGGACAGGGTCCTCTGGCGAGGCTTTCTTT
CASSLGTGSSGEAFF
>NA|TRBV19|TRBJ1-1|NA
TGTGCCAGTAGTATTAGGGCACACACTGAAGCTTTCTTT
CASSIRAHTEAFF
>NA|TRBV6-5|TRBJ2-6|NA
TGTGCCAGCAGACCCCAGGGATCGGGGGCCAACGTCCTGACTTTC
CASRPQGSGANVLTF
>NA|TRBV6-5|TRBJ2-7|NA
TGTGCCAGCAGTCCCTCGGGAAGGGACGAGCAGTACTTC
CASSPSGRDEQYF
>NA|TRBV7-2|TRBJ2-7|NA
TGTGCCAGCACCCTGACTGTCACTAGCTCCTACGAGCAGTACTTC
CASTLTVTSSYEQYF
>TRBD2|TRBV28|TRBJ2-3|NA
TGTGCCAGCAGGGGAACCAGCGGGAGGCGACGTGTGCAGTATTTT
CASRGTSGRRRVQYF
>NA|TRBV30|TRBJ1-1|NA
TGTGCCTGGAGTGTTTATGTATCGGGGAACACTGAAGCTTTCTTT
CAWSVYVSGNTEAFF
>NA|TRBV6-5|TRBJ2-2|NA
TGTGCCAGCAGCCTTACTCCCAACACCGGGGAGCTGTTTTTT
CASSLTPNTGELFF
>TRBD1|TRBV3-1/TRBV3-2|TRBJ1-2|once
TGTGCCAGCAGCCAAGCGGGACAGGGTTGGCGCTACACCTTC
CASSQAGQGWRYTF
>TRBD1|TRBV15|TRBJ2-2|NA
TGTGCCACCAGCAGAGATCTGCCGGGACAGGGGGCCGGGGAGCTGTTTTTT
CATSRDLPGQGAGELFF
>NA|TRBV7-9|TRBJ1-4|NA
TGTGCCAGCAGCGGGGGGCGCTGGGCTAATGAAAAACTGTTTTTT
CASSGGRWANEKLFF
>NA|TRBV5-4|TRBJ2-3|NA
TGTGCCAGCAGCCTCCAGTATGAACGAAGCGAGGGCGACACAGATACGCAGTATTTT
CASSLQYERSEGDTDTQYF
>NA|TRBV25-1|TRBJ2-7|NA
TGTGCCAGCAGTGAATATAGGCAGGGCCACTACGAGCAGTACTTC
CASSEYRQGHYEQYF
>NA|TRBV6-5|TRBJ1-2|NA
TGTGCCAGCAGTTACTCTAGGCAGGGGAGGTATGGCTACACCTTC
CASSYSRQGRYGYTF
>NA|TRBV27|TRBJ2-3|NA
TGTGCCAGCAGTTCAGTCGCCTTGGGCACCACAGATACGCAGTATTTT
CASSSVALGTTDTQYF
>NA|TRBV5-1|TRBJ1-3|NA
TGCGCCAGCAGCTTCGATGGCTCTGGAAACACCATATATTTT
CASSFDGSGNTIYF
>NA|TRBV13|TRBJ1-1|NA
TGTGCCAGCAGCAGGGGGGAGCGGAACACTGAAGCTTTCTTT
CASSRGERNTEAFF
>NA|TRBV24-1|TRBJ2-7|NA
TGTGCCACCAGTGACCTCGGATTAGGCGTACGTGGTGGTGAGCAGTACTTC
CATSDLGLGVRGGEQYF
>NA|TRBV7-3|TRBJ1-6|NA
TGTGCCAGCAGCTTAACGCGGAATTCACCCCTCCACTTT
CASSLTRNSPLHF
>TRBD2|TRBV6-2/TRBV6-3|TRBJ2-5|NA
TGTGCCAGCAGCACCGGGACTAGCGGGAAGGGGTCGGAGACCCAGTACTTC
CASSTGTSGKGSETQYF
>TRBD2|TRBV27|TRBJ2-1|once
TGTGCCAGCAGTGAAGAAAGCGGGGCTTCCTACAATGAGCAGTTCTTC
CASSEESGASYNEQFF
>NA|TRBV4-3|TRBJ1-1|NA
TGCGCCAGCAGCCACAGGTCGGTGCGCGAAGCTTTCTTT
CASSHRSVREAFF
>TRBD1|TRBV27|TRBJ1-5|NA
TGTGCCAGGCTACAGGGGTACGTGGGTCAGCCCCAGCATTTT
CARLQGYVGQPQHF
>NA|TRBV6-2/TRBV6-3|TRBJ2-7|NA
TGTGCCAGCAGTTACTCGTTTGAACAGAACGAGCAGTACTTC
CASSYSFEQNEQYF
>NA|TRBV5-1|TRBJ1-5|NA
TGCGCCAGCAGCTTAGCTACAGGGAGCAATCAGCCCCAGCATTTT
CASSLATGSNQPQHF
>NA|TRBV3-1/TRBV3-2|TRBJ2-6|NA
TGTGCCAGCAGCCCCTCCGGGGCCAACGTCCTGACTTTC
CASSPSGANVLTF
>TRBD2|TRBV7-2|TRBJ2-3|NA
TGTGCCAGCAGCCGGACTAGCGGGGGATCAGATACGCAGTATTTT
CASSRTSGGSDTQYF
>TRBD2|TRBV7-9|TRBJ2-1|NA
TGTGCCAGCAGTCCGACTAGCTCCGAGCAGTTCTTC
CASSPTSSEQFF
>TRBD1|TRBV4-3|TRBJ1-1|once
TGCGCCAGCAGCCAAGATAACAGGGGCTATACTGAAGCTTTCTTT
CASSQDNRGYTEAFF
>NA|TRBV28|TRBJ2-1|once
TGTGCCAGCAGTTCACAGGGTCAGCAGTTCTTC
CASSSQGQQFF